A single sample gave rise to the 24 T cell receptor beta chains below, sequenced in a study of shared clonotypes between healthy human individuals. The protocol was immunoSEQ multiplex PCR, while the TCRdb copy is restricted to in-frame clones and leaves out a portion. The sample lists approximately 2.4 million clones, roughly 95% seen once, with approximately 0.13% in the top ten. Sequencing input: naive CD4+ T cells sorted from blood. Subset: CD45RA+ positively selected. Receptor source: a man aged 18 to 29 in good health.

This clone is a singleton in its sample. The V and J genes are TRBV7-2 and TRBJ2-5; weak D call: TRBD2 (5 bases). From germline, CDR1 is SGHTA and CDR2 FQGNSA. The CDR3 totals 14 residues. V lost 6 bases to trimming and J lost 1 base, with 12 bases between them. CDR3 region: CASSYGLFQETQYF. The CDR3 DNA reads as TGTGCCAGCAGTTACGGACTGTTCCAAGAGACCCAGTACTTC.

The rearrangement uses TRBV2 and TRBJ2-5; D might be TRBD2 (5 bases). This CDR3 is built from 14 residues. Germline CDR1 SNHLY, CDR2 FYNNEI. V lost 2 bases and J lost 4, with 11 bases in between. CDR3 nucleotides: TGTGCCAGCAGTGAAATTTGGACTGGAGAGACCCAGTACTTC. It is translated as CASSEIWTGETQYF.

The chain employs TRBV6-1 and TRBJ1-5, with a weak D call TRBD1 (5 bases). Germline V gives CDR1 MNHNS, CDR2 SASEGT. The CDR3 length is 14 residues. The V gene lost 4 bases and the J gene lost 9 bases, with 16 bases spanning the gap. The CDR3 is CASSVTPGLAPQHF. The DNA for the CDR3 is TGTGCCAGCAGTGTAACCCCAGGGCTCGCGCCCCAGCATTTT.

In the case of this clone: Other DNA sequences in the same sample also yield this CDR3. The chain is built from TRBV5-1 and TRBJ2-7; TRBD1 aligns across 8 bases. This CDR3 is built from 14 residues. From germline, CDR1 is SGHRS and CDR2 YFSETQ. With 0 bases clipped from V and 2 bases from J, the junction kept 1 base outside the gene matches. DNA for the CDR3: TGCGCCAGCAGCTTGGGGGACAGGACCTACGAGCAGTACTTC. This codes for CASSLGDRTYEQYF.

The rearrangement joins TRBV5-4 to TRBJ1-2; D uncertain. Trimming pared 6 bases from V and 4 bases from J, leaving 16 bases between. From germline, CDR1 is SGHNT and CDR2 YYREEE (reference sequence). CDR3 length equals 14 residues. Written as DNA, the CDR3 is TGTGCCAGCACCTCGGGTCAGAACTCCTATGGCTACACCTTC. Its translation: CASTSGQNSYGYTF.

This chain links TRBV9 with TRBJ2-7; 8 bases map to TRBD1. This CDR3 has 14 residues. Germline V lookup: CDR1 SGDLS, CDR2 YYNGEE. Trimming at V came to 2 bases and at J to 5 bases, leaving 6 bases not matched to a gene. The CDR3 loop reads CASSVQGAVDEQYF. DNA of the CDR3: TGTGCCAGCAGCGTCCAGGGGGCAGTCGACGAGCAGTACTTC.

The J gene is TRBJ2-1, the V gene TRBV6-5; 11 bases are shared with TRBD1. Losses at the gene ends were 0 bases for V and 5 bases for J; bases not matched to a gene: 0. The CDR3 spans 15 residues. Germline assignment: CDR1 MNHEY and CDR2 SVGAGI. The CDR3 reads CASSYSDRGHNEQFF. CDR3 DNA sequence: TGTGCCAGCAGTTACTCGGACAGGGGGCACAATGAGCAGTTCTTC.

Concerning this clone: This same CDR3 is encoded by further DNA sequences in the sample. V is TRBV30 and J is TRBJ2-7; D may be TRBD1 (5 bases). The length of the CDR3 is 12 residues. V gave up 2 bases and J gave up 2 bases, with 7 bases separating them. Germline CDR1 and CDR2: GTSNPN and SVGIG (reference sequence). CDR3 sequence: CAWSPRAYEQYF. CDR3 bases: TGTGCCTGGAGTCCCAGGGCCTACGAGCAGTACTTC.

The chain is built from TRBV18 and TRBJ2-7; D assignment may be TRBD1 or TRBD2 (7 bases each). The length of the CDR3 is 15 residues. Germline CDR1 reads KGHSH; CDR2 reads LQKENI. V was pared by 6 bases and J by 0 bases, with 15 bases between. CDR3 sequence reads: CASSSSRGGSYEQYF. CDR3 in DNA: TGTGCCAGCTCCTCCTCCAGGGGGGGCTCCTACGAGCAGTACTTC.

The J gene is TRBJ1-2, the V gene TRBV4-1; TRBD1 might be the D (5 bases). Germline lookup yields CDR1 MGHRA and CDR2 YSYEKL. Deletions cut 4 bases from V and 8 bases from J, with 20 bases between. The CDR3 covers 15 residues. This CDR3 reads CASSLLPGAMAGYTF. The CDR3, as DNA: TGCGCCAGCAGCCTACTACCTGGGGCCATGGCGGGCTACACCTTC.

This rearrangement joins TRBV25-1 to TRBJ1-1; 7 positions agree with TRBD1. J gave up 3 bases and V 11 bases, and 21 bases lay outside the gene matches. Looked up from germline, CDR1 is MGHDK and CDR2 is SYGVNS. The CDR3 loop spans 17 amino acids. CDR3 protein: CAGEGGPGSCVDTEAFF. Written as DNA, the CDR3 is TGTGCCGGCGAAGGGGGCCCGGGTAGTTGCGTGGACACTGAAGCTTTCTTT.

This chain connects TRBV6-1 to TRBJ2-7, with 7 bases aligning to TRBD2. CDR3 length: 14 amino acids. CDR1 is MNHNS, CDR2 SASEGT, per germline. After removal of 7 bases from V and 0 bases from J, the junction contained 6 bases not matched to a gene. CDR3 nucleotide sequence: TGTGCCAGCACCAGGGACTACCGCTCCTACGAGCAGTACTTC. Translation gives CASTRDYRSYEQYF.

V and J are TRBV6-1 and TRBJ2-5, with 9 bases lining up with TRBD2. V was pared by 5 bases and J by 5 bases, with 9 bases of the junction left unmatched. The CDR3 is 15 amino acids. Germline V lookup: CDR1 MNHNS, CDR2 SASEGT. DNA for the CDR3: TGTGCCAGCAGTAGATCCGCGGGGGGGTTGGAGACCCAGTACTTC. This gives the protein CASSRSAGGLETQYF.

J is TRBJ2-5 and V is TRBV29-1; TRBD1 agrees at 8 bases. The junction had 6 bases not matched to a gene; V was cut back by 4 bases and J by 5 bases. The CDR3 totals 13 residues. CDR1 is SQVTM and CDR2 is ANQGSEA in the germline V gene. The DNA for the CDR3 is TGCAGCGTTGCGGCAGGGGGCCTTGAGACCCAGTACTTC. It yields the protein CSVAAGGLETQYF. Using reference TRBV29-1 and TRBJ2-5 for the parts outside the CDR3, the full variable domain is SAVISQKPSRDICQRGTSLTIQCQVDSQVTMMFWYRQQPGQSLTLIATANQGSEATYESGFVIDKFPISRPNLTFSTLTVSNMSPEDSSIYLCSVAAGGLETQYFGPGTRLLVL.

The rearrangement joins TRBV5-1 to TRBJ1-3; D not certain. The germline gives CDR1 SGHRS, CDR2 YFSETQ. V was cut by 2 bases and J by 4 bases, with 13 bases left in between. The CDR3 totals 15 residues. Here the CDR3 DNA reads TGCGCCAGCAGCTTATCCGCCGGGGAGGGAAACACCATATATTTT. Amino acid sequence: CASSLSAGEGNTIYF.

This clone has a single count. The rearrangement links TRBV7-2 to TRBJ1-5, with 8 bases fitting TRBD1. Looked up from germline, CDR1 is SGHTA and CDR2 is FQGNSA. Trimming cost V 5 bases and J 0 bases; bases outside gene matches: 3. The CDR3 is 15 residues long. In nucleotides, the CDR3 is TGTGCCAGCAGCCCGACAGGGGATAGCAATCAGCCCCAGCATTTT. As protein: CASSPTGDSNQPQHF.

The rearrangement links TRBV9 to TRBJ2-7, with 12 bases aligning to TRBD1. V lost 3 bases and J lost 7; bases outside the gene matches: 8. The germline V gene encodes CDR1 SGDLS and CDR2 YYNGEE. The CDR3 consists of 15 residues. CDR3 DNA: TGTGCCAGCAGCGAAACGGGACAGGGGGCCGATGAGCAGTACTTC. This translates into CASSETGQGADEQYF.

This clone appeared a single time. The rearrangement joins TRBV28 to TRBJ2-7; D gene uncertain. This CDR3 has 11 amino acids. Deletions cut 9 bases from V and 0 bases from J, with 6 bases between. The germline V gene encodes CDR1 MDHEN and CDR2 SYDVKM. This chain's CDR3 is CASMSSYEQYF. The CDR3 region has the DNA TGTGCCAGTATGAGCTCCTACGAGCAGTACTTC. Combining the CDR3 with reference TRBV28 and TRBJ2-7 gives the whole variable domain DVKVTQSSRYLVKRTGEKVFLECVQDMDHENMFWYRQDPGLGLRLIYFSYDVKMKEKGDIPEGYSVSREKKERFSLILESASTNQTSMYLCASMSSYEQYFGPGTRLTVT.

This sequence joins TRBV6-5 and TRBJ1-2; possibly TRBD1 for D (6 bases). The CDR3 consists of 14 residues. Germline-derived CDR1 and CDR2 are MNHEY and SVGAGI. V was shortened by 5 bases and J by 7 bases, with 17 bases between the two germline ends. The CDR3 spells CASSDRDTIRGYTF. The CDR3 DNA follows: TGTGCCAGCAGTGACCGGGACACCATTCGTGGCTACACCTTC.

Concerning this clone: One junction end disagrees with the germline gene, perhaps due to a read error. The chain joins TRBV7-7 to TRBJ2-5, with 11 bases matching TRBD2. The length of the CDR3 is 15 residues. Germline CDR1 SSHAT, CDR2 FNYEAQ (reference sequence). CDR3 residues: CASSFGTSGQETQYF. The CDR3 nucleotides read TGTGCTAGCAGCTTTGGGACTAGCGGCCAAGAGACCCAGTACTTC.

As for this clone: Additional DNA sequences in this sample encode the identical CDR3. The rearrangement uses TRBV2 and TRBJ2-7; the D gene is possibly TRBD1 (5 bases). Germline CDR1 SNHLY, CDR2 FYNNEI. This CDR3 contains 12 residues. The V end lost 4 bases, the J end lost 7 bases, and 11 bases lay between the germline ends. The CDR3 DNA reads TGTGCCAGCAGTGGGCAGGGCGGAGAGCAGTACTTC. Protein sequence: CASSGQGGEQYF. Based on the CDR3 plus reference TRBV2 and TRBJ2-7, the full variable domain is EPEVTQTPSHQVTQMGQEVILRCVPISNHLYFYWYRQILGQKVEFLVSFYNNEISEKSEIFDDQFSVERPDGSNFTLKIRSTKLEDSAMYFCASSGQGGEQYFGPGTRLTVT.

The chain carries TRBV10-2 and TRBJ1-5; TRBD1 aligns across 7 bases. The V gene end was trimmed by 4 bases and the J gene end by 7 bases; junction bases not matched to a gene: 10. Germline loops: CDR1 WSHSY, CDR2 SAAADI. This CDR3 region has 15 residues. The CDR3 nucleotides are TGCGCCAGCAGTGGGGTGACAGGGATTAGCCAGCCCCAGCATTTT. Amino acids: CASSGVTGISQPQHF.

The DNA of the CDR3 is TGTGCCAGCGGCAGGACTAGCGGGAGGTCCACAGATACGCAGTATTTT. It specifies CASGRTSGRSTDTQYF. The rearrangement uses TRBV25-1 and TRBJ2-3, with TRBD2 identical over 14 bases. The CDR3 consists of 16 residues. In germline, CDR1 is MGHDK, CDR2 SYGVNS. J was trimmed by 2 bases and V by 8 bases; bases with no gene match: 6.

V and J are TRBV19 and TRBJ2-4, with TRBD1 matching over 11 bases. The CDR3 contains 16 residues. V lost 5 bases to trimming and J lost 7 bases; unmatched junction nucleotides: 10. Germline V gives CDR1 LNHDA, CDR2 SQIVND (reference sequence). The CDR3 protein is CASSAWTGGEANIQYF. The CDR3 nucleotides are TGTGCCAGTAGTGCCTGGACAGGGGGCGAGGCCAACATTCAGTACTTC. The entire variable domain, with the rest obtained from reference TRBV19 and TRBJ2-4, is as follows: DGGITQSPKYLFRKEGQNVTLSCEQNLNHDAMYWYRQDPGQGLRLIYYSQIVNDFQKGDIAEGYSVSREKKESFPLTVTSAQKNPTAFYLCASSAWTGGEANIQYFGAGTRLSVL.